The rows below give T cell receptor beta chains drawn from one sample of a study of blood T cell repertoires in COVID-19. The repertoire was sequenced with immunoSEQ multiplex PCR; TCRdb's copy has only in-frame clones and lacks some. The sample lists 310,000 or so clones, about 86% occurring once. Sample: peripheral blood. Receptors originate from a woman between 25 and 40 years old who had recovered from COVID-19. Each CDR3 is given with its conserved first and last residue. D genes are given only for firm matches. The listing skips clone size in some rows; elsewhere it reads once, few, many or a size class.

.	TRBV12-1	TRBJ2-7	21	.	TGTGCCAGCAGCTCCTACCACAGGGCCACCGGGACTAGCGGGAGTGTGGACGAGCAGTACTTC	CASSSYHRATGTSGSVDEQYF
TRBD2	TRBV6-5	TRBJ2-1	13	.	TGTGCCAGCGGCGCTAGCGGGAGCAATGAGCAGTTCTTC	CASGASGSNEQFF
.	TRBV7-6	TRBJ1-1	12	once	TGTGCCAGCAGCGACTTAAACACTGAAGCTTTCTTT	CASSDLNTEAFF
.	TRBV6-6	TRBJ1-2	14	.	TGTGCCAGCAGTTACTCGGGGGGGGGCTATGGCTACACCTTC	CASSYSGGGYGYTF
TRBD2	TRBV28	TRBJ2-1	16	.	TGTGCCAGCAGTTCCGGGACTAGCGGAGGGGGGGGTGAGCAGTTCTTC	CASSSGTSGGGGEQFF
TRBD1	TRBV3-1/TRBV3-2	TRBJ1-1	15	.	TGTGCCAGCAGCCAAGAGGGACAGGGAGGCACTGAAGCTTTCTTT	CASSQEGQGGTEAFF
.	TRBV5-4	TRBJ1-4	11	.	TGTGCCAGCAGCTGGGGGGGGGAACTGTTTTTT	CASSWGGELFF
TRBD1	TRBV19	TRBJ2-3	14	.	TGTGCCAGTAGCCCCGACAGGGGTGCAGATACGCAGTATTTT	CASSPDRGADTQYF
TRBD1	TRBV18	TRBJ1-6	15	few	TGTGCCAGCTCTCAGGGGACAGACCTTAATTCACCCCTCCACTTT	CASSQGTDLNSPLHF
TRBD2	TRBV7-6	TRBJ2-1	16	.	TGTGCCAGCAGCTTAGTGGGCGGAGCTACGGGAGGCGAGCAGTTCTTC	CASSLVGGATGGEQFF
.	TRBV3-1/TRBV3-2	TRBJ1-2	12	.	TGTGCCAGCAGCCCGAAGGGGGATGGCTACACCTTC	CASSPKGDGYTF
TRBD1	TRBV27	TRBJ1-1	17	.	TGTGCCAGCAGTTCTCTCAGGGGGCAAGGACCTAACACTGAAGCTTTCTTT	CASSSLRGQGPNTEAFF
TRBD2	TRBV28	TRBJ2-5	15	.	TGTGCCAGCAGTTTGAGGCTAGCGGGAGAGGTGACCCAGTACTTC	CASSLRLAGEVTQYF
TRBD1	TRBV9	TRBJ2-1	15	.	TGTGCCAGCAGCGCCGGGACAGTCCTGTTCGGTGAGCAGTTCTTC	CASSAGTVLFGEQFF
.	TRBV15	TRBJ2-2	14	few	TGTGCCACCAGCAGCCTTCTGAACACCGGGGAGCTGTTTTTT	CATSSLLNTGELFF
.	TRBV30	TRBJ2-7	13	.	TGTGCCGGAGGTGGTGGGCGCGGGGACGAGCAGTACTTC	CAGGGGRGDEQYF
TRBD1	TRBV27	TRBJ1-1	18	.	TGTGCCAGCAGTTACTCATATCAGGGGGAGGTTGACAGCACTGAAGCTTTCTTT	CASSYSYQGEVDSTEAFF
.	TRBV5-1	TRBJ1-4	14	few	TGCGCCAGCAGCTTTCAAGGCCCCGGGGAAAAACTGTTTTTT	CASSFQGPGEKLFF
TRBD2	TRBV9	TRBJ2-7	15	once	TGTGCCAGCAGCGCGAGCGGGAGGGCGAGGGACGAGCAGTACTTC	CASSASGRARDEQYF
TRBD1	TRBV30	TRBJ1-2	12	.	TGTGCCTGGAGAACAGGGGACTATGGCTACACCTTC	CAWRTGDYGYTF